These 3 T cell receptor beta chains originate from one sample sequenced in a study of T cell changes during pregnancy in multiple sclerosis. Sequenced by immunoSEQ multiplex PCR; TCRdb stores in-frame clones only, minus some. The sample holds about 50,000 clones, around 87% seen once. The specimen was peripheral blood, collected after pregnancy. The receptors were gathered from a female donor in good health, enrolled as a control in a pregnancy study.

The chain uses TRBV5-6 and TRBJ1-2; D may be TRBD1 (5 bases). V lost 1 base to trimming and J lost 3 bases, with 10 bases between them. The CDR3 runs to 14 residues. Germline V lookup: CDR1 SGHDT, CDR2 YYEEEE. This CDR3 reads CASSLTTDYYGYTF. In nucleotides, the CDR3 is TGTGCCAGCAGCTTGACGACAGACTACTATGGCTACACCTTC.

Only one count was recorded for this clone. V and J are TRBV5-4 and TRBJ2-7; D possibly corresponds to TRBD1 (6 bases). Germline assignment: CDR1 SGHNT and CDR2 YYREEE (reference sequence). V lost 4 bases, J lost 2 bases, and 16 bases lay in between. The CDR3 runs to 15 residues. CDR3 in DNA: TGTGCCAGCAGCGACAAATCACAGGGACCCTACGAGCAGTACTTC. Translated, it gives CASSDKSQGPYEQYF. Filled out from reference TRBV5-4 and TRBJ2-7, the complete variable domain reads ETGVTQSPTHLIKTRGQQVTLRCSSQSGHNTVSWYQQALGQGPQFIFQYYREEENGRGNFPPRFSGLQFPNYSSELNVNALELDDSALYLCASSDKSQGPYEQYFGPGTRLTVT.

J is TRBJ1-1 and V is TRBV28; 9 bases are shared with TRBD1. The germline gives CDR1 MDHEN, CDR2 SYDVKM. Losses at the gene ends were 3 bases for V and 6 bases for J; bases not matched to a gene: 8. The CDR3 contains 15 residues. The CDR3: CASSFPGTGIPEAFF. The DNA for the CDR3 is TGTGCCAGCAGTTTTCCGGGGACAGGGATCCCTGAAGCTTTCTTT.